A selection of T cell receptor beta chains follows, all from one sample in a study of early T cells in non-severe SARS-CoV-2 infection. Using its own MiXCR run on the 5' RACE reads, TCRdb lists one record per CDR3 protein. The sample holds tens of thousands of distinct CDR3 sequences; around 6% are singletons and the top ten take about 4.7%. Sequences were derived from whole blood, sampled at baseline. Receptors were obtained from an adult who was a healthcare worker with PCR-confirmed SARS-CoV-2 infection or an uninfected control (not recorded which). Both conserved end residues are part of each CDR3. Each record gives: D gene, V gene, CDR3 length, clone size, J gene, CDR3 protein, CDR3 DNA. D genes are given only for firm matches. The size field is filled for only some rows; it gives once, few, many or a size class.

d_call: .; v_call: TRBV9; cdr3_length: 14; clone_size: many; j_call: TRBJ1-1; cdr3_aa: CASTQGRMNTEAFF; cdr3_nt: TGTGCCAGCACCCAGGGACGGATGAACACTGAAGCTTTCTTT
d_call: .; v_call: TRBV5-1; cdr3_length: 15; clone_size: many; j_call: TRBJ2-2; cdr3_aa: CASSPAGTSTGELFF; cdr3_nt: TGCGCCAGCAGCCCGGCCGGGACTTCCACCGGGGAGCTGTTTTTT
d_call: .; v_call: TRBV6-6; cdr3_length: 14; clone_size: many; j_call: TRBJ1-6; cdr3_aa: CASNHGTANSPLHF; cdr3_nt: TGTGCCAGCAACCACGGCACCGCCAATTCACCCCTCCACTTT
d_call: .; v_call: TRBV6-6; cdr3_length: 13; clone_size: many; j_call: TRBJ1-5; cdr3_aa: CASSPDSNQPQHF; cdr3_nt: TGTGCCAGCAGCCCGGACAGCAATCAGCCCCAGCATTTT
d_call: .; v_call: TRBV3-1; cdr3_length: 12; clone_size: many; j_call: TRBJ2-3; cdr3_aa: CASSRPGDTQYF; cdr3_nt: TGTGCCAGCAGCCGCCCGGGGGATACGCAGTATTTT
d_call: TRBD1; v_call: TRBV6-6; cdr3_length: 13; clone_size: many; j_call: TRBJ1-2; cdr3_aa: CASTLQGAVGYTF; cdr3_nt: TGTGCCAGCACCCTACAGGGGGCTGTTGGCTACACCTTC
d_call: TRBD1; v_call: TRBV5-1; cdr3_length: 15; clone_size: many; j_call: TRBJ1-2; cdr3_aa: CASSLIGTGDGGYTF; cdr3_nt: TGCGCCAGCAGCTTAATTGGGACAGGGGATGGAGGCTACACCTTC
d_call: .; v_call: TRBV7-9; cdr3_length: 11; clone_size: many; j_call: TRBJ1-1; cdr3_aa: CASSAGVIAFF; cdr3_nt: TGTGCCAGCAGCGCAGGTGTTATAGCTTTCTTT
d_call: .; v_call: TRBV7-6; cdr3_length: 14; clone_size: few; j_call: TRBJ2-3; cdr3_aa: CANSRSLSTDTQYF; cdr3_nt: TGTGCCAACAGCCGGAGTTTAAGCACAGATACGCAGTATTTT
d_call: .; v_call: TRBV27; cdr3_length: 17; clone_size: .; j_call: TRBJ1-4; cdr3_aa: CASSIPGPPWSNEKLFF; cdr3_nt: TGTGCCAGCAGTATTCCGGGACCTCCGTGGTCTAATGAAAAACTGTTTTTT
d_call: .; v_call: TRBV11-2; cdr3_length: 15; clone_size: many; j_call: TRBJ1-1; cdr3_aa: CASSSRPLPSVEAFF; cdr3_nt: TGTGCCAGCAGCTCCCGGCCCCTACCGTCGGTTGAAGCTTTCTTT
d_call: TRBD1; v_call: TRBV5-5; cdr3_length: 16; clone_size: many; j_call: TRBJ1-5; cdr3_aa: CASSETGASPSQPQHF; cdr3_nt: TGTGCCAGCAGCGAGACAGGGGCGTCCCCCAGTCAGCCCCAGCATTTT
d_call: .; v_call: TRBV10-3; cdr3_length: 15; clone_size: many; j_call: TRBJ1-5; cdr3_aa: CATAEGAGEWQPQHF; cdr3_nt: TGTGCCACCGCAGAGGGAGCAGGGGAATGGCAGCCCCAGCATTTT
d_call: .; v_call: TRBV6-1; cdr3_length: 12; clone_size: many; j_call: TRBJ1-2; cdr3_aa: CASTGAGYGYTF; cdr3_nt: TGTGCCAGCACTGGAGCGGGCTATGGCTACACCTTC
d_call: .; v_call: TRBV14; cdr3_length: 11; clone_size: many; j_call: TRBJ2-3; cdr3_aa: CASSQGPKQYF; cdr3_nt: TGTGCCAGCAGCCAAGGCCCTAAGCAGTATTTT
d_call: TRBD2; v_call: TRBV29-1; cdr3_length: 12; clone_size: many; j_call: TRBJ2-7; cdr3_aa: CSVGSGRREQYF; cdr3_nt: TGCAGCGTTGGGAGCGGGAGAAGGGAGCAGTACTTC
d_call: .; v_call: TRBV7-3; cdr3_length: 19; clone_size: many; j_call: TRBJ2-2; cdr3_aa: CASSLYQQGRWGNTGELFF; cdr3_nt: TGTGCCAGCAGCTTATATCAGCAAGGGCGGTGGGGCAACACCGGGGAGCTGTTTTTT
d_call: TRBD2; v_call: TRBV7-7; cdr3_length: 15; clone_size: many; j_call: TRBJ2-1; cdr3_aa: CASSPGLAGVYEQFF; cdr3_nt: TGTGCCAGCAGCCCGGGACTAGCGGGAGTATATGAGCAGTTCTTC
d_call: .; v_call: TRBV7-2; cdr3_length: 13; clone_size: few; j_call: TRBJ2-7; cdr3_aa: CASSLGGVYEQYF; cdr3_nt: TGTGCCAGCAGCTTAGGCGGGGTTTACGAGCAGTACTTC
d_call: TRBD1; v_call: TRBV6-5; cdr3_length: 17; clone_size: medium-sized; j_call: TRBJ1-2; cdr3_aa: CASSYRDRGPFGYGYTF; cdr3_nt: TGTGCCAGCAGCTACCGGGACAGGGGGCCGTTTGGCTATGGCTACACCTTC
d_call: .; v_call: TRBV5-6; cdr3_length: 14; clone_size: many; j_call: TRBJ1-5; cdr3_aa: CASSSLTRNQPQHF; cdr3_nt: TGTGCCAGCAGCTCTCTGACACGCAATCAGCCCCAGCATTTT
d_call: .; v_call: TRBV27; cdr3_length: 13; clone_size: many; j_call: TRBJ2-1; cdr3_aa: CASSLGDAREQFF; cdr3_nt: TGTGCCAGCAGTCTTGGGGACGCACGTGAGCAGTTCTTC
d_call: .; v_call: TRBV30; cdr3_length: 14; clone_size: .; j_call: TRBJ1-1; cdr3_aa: CAWIRLPGGKGAFF; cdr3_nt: TGTGCCTGGATTCGCCTCCCCGGGGGAAAGGGAGCTTTCTTT
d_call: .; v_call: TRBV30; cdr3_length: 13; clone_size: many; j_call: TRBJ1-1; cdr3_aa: CAWLPLGNTEAFF; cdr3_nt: TGTGCCTGGCTACCTCTTGGGAACACTGAAGCTTTCTTT
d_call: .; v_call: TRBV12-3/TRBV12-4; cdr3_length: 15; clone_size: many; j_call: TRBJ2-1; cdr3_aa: CASSLVPTGYNEQFF; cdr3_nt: TGTGCCAGCAGTTTAGTCCCCACAGGCTACAATGAGCAGTTCTTC
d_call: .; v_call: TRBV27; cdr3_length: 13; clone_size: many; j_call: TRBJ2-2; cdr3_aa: CASTIRGTGELFF; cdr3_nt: TGTGCCAGCACCATAAGGGGAACCGGGGAGCTGTTTTTT
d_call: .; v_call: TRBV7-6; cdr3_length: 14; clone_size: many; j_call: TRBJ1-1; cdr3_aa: CASRTCRADTEAFF; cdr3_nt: TGTGCCAGCCGGACCTGCAGGGCGGACACTGAAGCTTTCTTT
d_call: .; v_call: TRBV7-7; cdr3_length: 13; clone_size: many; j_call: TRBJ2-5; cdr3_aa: CASSLSVQETQYF; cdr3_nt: TGTGCCAGCAGCTTGTCGGTGCAAGAGACCCAGTACTTC
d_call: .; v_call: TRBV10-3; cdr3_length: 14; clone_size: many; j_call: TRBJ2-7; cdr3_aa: CAIRPGTDSYEQYF; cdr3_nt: TGTGCCATCAGGCCCGGGACCGACTCCTACGAGCAGTACTTC
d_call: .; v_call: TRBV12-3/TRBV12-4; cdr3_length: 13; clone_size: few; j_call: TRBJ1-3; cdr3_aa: CASTPNSGNTIYF; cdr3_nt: TGTGCCAGCACTCCCAACTCCGGAAACACCATATATTTT
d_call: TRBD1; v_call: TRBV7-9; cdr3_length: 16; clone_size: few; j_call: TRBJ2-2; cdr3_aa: CASSLHRGQNTGELFF; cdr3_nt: TGTGCCAGCAGCCTCCACAGGGGGCAGAACACCGGGGAGCTGTTTTTT
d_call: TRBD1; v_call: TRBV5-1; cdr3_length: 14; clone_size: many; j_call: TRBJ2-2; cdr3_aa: CASATGVTTGELFF; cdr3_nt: TGCGCCAGCGCGACAGGGGTGACCACCGGGGAGCTGTTTTTT
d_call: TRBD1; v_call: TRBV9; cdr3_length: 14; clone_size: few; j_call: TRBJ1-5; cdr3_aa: CASSEGQTNQPQHF; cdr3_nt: TGTGCCAGCAGCGAGGGACAGACAAATCAGCCCCAGCATTTT
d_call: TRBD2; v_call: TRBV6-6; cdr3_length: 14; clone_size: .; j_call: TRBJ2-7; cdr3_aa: CASSPGGHPYEQYF; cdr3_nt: TGTGCCAGCAGTCCGGGAGGACACCCCTACGAGCAGTACTTC
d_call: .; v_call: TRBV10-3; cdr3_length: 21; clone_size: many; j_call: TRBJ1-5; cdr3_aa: CAISESPEERQGLLGNQPQHF; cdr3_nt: TGTGCCATCAGTGAGTCCCCTGAAGAACGTCAGGGTTTGTTAGGCAATCAGCCCCAGCATTTT
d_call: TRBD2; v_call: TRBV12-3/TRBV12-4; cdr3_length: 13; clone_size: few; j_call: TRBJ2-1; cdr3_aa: CASSLREGNEQFF; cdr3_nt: TGTGCCAGCAGCCTGCGGGAGGGTAATGAGCAGTTCTTC
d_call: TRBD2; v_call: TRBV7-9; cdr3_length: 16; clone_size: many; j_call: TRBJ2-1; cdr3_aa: CASSLLLTSGYNEQFF; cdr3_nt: TGTGCCAGCAGCTTACTCCTAACTAGCGGGTACAATGAGCAGTTCTTC
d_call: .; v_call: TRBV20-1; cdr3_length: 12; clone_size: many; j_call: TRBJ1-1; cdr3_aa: CSAYRMNTEAFF; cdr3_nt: TGCAGTGCTTACCGTATGAACACTGAAGCTTTCTTT
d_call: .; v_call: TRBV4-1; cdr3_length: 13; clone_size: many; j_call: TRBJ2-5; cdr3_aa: CASSPREGETQYF; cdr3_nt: TGCGCCAGCAGCCCGAGGGAAGGGGAGACCCAGTACTTC
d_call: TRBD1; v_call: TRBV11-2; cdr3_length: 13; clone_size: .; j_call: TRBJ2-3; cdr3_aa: CASRVRQGRTQYF; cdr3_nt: TGTGCCAGCCGAGTCCGACAGGGACGGACGCAGTATTTT
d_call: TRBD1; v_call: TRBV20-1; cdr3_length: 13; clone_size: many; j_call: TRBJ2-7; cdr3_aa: CRAGGTAAGEQYF; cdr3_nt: TGCAGAGCAGGTGGGACAGCGGCGGGCGAGCAGTACTTC
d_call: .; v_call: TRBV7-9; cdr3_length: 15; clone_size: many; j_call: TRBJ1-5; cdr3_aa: CASNQGHDSNQPQHF; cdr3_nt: TGTGCCAGCAACCAGGGACACGATAGCAATCAGCCCCAGCATTTT
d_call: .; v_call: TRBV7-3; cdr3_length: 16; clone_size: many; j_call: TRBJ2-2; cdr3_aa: CASSHPAGPNTGELFF; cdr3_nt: TGTGCCAGCAGCCATCCAGCGGGTCCGAACACCGGGGAGCTGTTTTTT
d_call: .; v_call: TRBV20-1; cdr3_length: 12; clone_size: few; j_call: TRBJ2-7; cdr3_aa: CSPGPRGDEQYF; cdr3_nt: TGCAGTCCGGGCCCAAGAGGAGACGAGCAGTACTTC
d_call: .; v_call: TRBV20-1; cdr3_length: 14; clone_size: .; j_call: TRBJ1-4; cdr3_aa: CSARPRGGHEKLFF; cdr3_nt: TGCAGTGCTAGACCTAGGGGGGGTCATGAAAAACTGTTTTTT
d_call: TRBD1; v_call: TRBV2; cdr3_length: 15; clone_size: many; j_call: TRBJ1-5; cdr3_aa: CASSGQGEVNQPQHF; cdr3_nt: TGTGCCAGCAGTGGACAGGGAGAGGTTAATCAGCCCCAGCATTTT